This T cell receptor beta chain was captured in a study of CD8+CD57+ T cells in acquired aplastic anemia. Overall study context: Mean DNA quantity obtained from sorted CD4+ and CD8+ cells was 3 to 3.5 ug. Study results and caveats: Patients and controls shared some 30 CD8+ CDR3 sequences, highly expressed in patients.

CDR1 and CDR2 from the germline V gene are SNHLY and FYNNEI. The CDR3 is 15 amino acids. V was pared by 5 bases and J by 5 bases, with 9 bases of the junction left unmatched. It was patients with CD8+CD57+ cell expansion by flow cytometry who were chosen for sequencing. Severe acquired aplastic anemia was the diagnosis recorded for all patients. With respect to this clonotype: Its matching antigen is unknown.

TCR beta VDJ combinations and CDR3 sequences were profiled from genomic DNA. MiXCR was run by TCRdb on the reads, yielding one entry per CDR3 protein. In the table there are more than 95,000 distinct CDR3 sequences, over 30% of which are singletons. Sequenced input: sorted CD4+, CD8+, or CD8+CD57+ T cells (not recorded which) from PBMCs. The rearrangement links TRBV2 to TRBJ2-1, with TRBD1 matching 7 bases. The source of this sequence is a human donor with aplastic anemia. CDR3 in DNA: TGTGCCAGCAGTACACTACAGGGGAGTAACAATGAGCAGTTCTTC. This sequence encodes CASSTLQGSNNEQFF. The full variable domain, in which reference TRBV2 and TRBJ2-1 provide the parts outside the CDR3, is EPEVTQTPSHQVTQMGQEVILRCVPISNHLYFYWYRQILGQKVEFLVSFYNNEISEKSEIFDDQFSVERPDGSNFTLKIRSTKLEDSAMYFCASSTLQGSNNEQFFGPGTRLTVL.